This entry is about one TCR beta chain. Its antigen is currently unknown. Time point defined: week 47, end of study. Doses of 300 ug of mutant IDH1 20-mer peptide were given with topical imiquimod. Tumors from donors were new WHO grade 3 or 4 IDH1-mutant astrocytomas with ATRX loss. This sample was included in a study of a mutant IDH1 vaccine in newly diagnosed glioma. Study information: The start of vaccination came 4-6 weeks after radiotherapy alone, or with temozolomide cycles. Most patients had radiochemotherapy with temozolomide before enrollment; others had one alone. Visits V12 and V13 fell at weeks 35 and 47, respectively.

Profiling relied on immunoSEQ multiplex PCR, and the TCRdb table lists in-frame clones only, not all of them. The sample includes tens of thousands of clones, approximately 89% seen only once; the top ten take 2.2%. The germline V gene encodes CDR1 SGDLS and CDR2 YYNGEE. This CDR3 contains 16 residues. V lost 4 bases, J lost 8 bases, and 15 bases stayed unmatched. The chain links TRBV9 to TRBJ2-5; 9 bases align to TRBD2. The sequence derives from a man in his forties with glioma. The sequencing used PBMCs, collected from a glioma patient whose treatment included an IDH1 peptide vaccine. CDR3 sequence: CASSPEASGALGTQYF. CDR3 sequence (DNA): TGTGCCAGCAGCCCAGAGGCTAGCGGGGCCCTAGGAACCCAGTACTTC.